This T cell receptor beta chain was documented in a study of identifying expanded T cells in peripheral blood. Study-wide findings and caveats: Clone count variance between approximately two-week samples rose with total template count. Differentially abundant clones: about 1.3 between replicates, about 16 at about two weeks, over 18 at four.

Profiling relied on immunoSEQ multiplex PCR, and the TCRdb table lists in-frame clones only, not all of them. The table records tens of thousands of clones, approximately 84% of them present only once. During the collection period, no donor immune events like infections were recorded. The CDR3 sequence is 14 residues long. Germline loops: CDR1 SGHRS, CDR2 YFSETQ. Trimming removed 4 bases from V and 8 bases from J, with 18 bases in between. Turning to this clone: What it binds is not known.

This chain links TRBV5-1 with TRBJ1-2; D uncertain. This clonotype was sampled from a person aged 18 to 75 in good health. The sample comprised blood. The CDR3 loop reads CASSIELGGRGYTF. DNA of the CDR3: TGCGCCAGCAGCATCGAATTGGGTGGAAGGGGCTACACCTTC.